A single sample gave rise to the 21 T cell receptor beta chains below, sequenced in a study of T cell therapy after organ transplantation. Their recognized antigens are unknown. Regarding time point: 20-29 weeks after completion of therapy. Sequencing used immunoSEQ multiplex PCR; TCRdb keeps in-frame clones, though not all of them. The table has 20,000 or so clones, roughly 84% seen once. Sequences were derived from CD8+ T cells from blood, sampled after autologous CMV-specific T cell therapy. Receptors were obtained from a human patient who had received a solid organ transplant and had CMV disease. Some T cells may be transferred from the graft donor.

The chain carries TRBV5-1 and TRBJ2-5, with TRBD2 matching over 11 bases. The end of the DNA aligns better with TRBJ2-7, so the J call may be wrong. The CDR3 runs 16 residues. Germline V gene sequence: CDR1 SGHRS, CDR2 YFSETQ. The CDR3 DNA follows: TGCGCCAGCAGCCTGGAAGGGACTAGCGGAGAGTACGAGCAGTACTTC. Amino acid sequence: CASSLEGTSGEYEQYF.

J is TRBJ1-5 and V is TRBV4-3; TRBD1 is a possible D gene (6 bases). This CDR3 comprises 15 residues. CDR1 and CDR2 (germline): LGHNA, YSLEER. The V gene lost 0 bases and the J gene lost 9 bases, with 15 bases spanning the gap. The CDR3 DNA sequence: TGCGCCAGCAGCCAAGACACCATGACAGGAAGGCCCCAGCATTTT. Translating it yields CASSQDTMTGRPQHF.

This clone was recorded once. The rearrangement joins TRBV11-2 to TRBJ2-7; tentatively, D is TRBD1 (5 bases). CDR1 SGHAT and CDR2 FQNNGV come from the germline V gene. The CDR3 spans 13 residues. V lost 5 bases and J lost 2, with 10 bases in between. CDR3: CASSLPGTYEQYF. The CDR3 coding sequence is TGTGCCAGCAGCCTTCCAGGGACCTACGAGCAGTACTTC.

CDR3 loop: CASSQDDRGLGEQYF. In DNA, the CDR3 is TGCGCCAGCAGCCAAGACGACAGGGGGCTAGGGGAGCAGTACTTC. This chain uses TRBV4-3 with TRBJ2-7, with 10 bases fitting TRBD1. J lost 7 bases, V lost 0 bases, and 6 bases had no gene match. Looked up from germline, CDR1 is LGHNA and CDR2 is YSLEER. This CDR3 comprises 15 residues.

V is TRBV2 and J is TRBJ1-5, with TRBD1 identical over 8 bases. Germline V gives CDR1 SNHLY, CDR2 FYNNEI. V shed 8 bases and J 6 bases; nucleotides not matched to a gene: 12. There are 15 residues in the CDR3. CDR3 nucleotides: TGTGCCAGCGTCTCCGGCCAGGGGGCTTTTCAGCCCCAGCATTTT. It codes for CASVSGQGAFQPQHF.

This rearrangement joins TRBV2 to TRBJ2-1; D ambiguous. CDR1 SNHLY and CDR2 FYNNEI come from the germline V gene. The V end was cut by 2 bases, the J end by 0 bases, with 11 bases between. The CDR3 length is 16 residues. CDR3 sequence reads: CASSETVPDSYNEQFF. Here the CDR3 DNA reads TGTGCCAGCAGTGAAACGGTTCCAGACTCCTACAATGAGCAGTTCTTC.

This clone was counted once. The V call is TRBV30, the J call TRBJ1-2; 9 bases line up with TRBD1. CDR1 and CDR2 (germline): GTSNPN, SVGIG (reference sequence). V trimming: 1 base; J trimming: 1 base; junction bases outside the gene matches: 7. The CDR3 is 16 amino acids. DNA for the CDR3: TGTGCCTGGAGTGATGGACAGGGGCATATTAACTATGGCTACACCTTC. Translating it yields CAWSDGQGHINYGYTF.

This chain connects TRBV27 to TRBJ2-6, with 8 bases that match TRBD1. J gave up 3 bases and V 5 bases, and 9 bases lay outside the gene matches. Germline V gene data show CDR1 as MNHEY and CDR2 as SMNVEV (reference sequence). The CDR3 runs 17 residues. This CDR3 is CASSILTGGSGANVLTF. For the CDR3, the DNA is TGTGCCAGCAGTATTCTAACAGGGGGAAGTGGGGCCAACGTCCTGACTTTC. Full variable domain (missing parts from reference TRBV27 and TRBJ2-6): EAQVTQNPRYLITVTGKKLTVTCSQNMNHEYMSWYRQDPGLGLRQIYYSMNVEVTDKGDVPEGYKVSRKEKRNFPLILESPSPNQTSLYFCASSILTGGSGANVLTFGAGSRLTVL.

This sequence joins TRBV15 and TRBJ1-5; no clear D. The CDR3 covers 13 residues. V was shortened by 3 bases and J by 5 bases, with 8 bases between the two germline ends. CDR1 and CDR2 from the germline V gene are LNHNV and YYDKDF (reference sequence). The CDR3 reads CATSSGGDQPQHF. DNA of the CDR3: TGTGCCACCAGCAGTGGCGGGGATCAGCCCCAGCATTTT.

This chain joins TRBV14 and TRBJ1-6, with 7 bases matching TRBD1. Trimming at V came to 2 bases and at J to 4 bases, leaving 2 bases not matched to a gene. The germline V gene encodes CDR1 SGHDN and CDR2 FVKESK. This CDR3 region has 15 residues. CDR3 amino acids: CASSQWTGYNSPLHF. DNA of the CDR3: TGTGCCAGCAGCCAATGGACAGGATATAATTCACCCCTCCACTTT.

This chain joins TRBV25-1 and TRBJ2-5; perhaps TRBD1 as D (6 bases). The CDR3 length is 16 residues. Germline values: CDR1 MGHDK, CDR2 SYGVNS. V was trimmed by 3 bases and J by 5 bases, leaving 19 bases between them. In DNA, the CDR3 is TGTGCCAGCAGTGACCGACAGGCCAGCTCACGCGAGACCCAGTACTTC. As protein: CASSDRQASSRETQYF.

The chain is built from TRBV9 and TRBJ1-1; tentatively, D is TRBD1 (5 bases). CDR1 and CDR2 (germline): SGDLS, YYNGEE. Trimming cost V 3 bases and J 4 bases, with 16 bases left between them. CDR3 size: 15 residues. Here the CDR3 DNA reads TGTGCCAGCAGCGCAGCCCCACCCGGGGCCACTGAAGCTTTCTTT. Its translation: CASSAAPPGATEAFF.

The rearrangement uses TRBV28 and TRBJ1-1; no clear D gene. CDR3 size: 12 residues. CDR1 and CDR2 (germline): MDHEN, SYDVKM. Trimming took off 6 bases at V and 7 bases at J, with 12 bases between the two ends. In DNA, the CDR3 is TGTGCCAGCAGAGACTTCCGGGGTGAAGCTTTCTTT. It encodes CASRDFRGEAFF.

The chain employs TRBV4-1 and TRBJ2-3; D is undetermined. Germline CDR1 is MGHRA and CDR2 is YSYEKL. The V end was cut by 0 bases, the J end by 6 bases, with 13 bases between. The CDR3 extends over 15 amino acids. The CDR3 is CASSQEMTRSDTQYF. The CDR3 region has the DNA TGCGCCAGCAGCCAAGAGATGACACGCTCCGATACGCAGTATTTT.

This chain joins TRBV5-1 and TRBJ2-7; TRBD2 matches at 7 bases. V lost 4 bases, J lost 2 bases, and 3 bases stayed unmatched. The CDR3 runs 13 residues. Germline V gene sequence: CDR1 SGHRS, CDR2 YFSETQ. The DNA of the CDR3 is TGCGCCAGCAGCGAGGGACTAACCTACGAGCAGTACTTC. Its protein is CASSEGLTYEQYF.

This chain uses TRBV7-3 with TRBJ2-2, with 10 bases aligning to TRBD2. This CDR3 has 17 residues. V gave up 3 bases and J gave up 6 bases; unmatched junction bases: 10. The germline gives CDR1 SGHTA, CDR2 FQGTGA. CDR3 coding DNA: TGTGCCAGCAGCTTTAGGAGCGGGAGGGCCCAGGCCGGGGAGCTGTTTTTT. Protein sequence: CASSFRSGRAQAGELFF.

In nucleotides, the CDR3 is TGCGCCAGCAGCCAAGATCTGAGGCGGAACGATTTCTCCTACGAGCAGTACTTC. Amino acid sequence: CASSQDLRRNDFSYEQYF. The chain employs TRBV4-3 and TRBJ2-7; D uncertain. This CDR3 spans 18 amino acids. Germline V lookup: CDR1 LGHNA, CDR2 YSLEER. Between the trimmed V and J ends, which lost 0 bases and 0 bases, there was a span of 18 bases.

The CDR3 protein is CASSLGTSGGSDTQYF. The CDR3 DNA reads as TGTGCCAGCAGTCTAGGGACTAGCGGGGGTTCAGATACGCAGTATTTT. The chain employs TRBV6-4 and TRBJ2-3; 14 bases map to TRBD2. Losses at the gene ends were 5 bases for V and 4 bases for J; bases not matched to a gene: 5. Germline V gene data show CDR1 as MRHNA and CDR2 as SNTAGT. The CDR3 runs 16 residues.

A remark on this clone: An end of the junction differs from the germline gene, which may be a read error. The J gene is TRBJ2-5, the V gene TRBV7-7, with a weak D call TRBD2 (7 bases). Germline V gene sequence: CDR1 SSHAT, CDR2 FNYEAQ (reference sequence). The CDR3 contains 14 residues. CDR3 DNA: TGTGCTAGCAGCTTAAGAGGGGGGGATGAGACCCAGTACTTC. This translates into CASSLRGGDETQYF.

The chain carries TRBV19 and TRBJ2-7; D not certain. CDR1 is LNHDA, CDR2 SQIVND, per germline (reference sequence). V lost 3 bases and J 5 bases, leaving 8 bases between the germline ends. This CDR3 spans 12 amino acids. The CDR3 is CASSMAPHEQYF. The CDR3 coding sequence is TGTGCCAGTAGTATGGCCCCCCACGAGCAGTACTTC.

The CDR3 here is CASGGPTTNTGELFF. CDR3 nucleotide sequence: TGTGCCAGCGGGGGACCAACCACGAACACCGGGGAGCTGTTTTTT. The chain recombines TRBV19 with TRBJ2-2; TRBD2 might be the D (6 bases). The CDR3 length is 15 residues. Trimming pared 9 bases from V and 0 bases from J, leaving 14 bases between. In germline, CDR1 is LNHDA, CDR2 SQIVND (reference sequence).